This T cell receptor (beta chain) was retrieved from a study of blood T cell repertoires in COVID-19. Across the whole study: COVID-19 samples from acute and convalescent phases originated in the United States, Italy and Spain.

People in the exposed group encountered a COVID-19 case within 2 weeks before entering the study. CDR3 length: 14 residues. Trimming stripped 1 base from V and 3 bases from J, with 10 bases between. Germline CDR1 is SNHLY and CDR2 is FYNNEI. Authors' processing steps: Reference gene primer amplification gave estimated nucleated cell counts. Produced via immunoSEQ multiplex PCR; TCRdb's table is partial and in-frame only. From that table come the V and J calls and clone size; the DNA was used to work out D and trimming. Among fewer than 250,000 clones listed, under 90% were seen once. Sequencing was done on a sample of PBMCs or T cells enriched from blood (not recorded which). The chain links TRBV2 to TRBJ2-7; weak D call: TRBD2 (5 bases). The source is a woman aged 40 to 49 who had been exposed to COVID-19. CDR3 amino acids: CASSEGYGIYEQYF. CDR3 DNA sequence: TGTGCCAGCAGTGAAGGGTACGGGATCTACGAGCAGTACTTC. The full variable domain, rest sourced from reference TRBV2 and TRBJ2-7, is EPEVTQTPSHQVTQMGQEVILRCVPISNHLYFYWYRQILGQKVEFLVSFYNNEISEKSEIFDDQFSVERPDGSNFTLKIRSTKLEDSAMYFCASSEGYGIYEQYFGPGTRLTVT.